This T cell receptor beta chain was captured by sequencing in a study of shared clonotypes between healthy human individuals. With 6 bases removed from V and 2 bases from J, the gap between germline ends came to 5 bases. CDR1 and CDR2 (germline): SGHAT, FQNNGV. CDR3 length: 11 residues. Sequencing used immunoSEQ multiplex PCR; TCRdb keeps in-frame clones, though not all of them. The sample holds some 2 million clones; roughly 94% are singletons and the top ten take 0.1% to 0.15%. The receptor comes from a man between 18 and 35 years old in good health. Sequencing was performed on naive CD4+ T cells sorted from blood. Sample subset: CD45RA+ positively selected. V usage is TRBV11-2 and J usage is TRBJ2-7; D remains unclear. The CDR3 sequence: CASRRTYEQYF. The CDR3 region has the DNA TGTGCCAGCAGACGGACCTACGAGCAGTACTTC.